Listed here are 13 T cell receptor beta chains from one sample, sequenced in a study of a mutant IDH1 vaccine in newly diagnosed glioma (dated by TCRdb to the early 2020s). Taken with the paper, the label for time point translates to: week 23, last vaccination. A 20-mer mutant IDH1 peptide at 300 micrograms in Montanide made up each vaccine dose, which was injected subcutaneously together with topical imiquimod. Library method: the immunoSEQ multiplex PCR assay. TCRdb stores this immuneACCESS table with in-frame sequences only. Part of the clones is absent; in the studies checked, under half of the shortfall reflects unresolved V genes, and no reason is known for the rest. The sample records about 65,000 clones, 70% to 90% of which are singletons. 4% of the sample is held by the ten biggest clonotypes. These TCRs are of unknown antigen specificity. The sequencing used PBMCs, collected from a glioma patient whose treatment included an IDH1 peptide vaccine. These TCRs come from a man aged 25 to 40 with glioma.

The rearrangement uses TRBV2 and TRBJ2-5, with unresolved D. The end of the DNA fits TRBJ2-7 better, so the J call may be wrong. The CDR3 extends over 15 amino acids. From germline, CDR1 is SNHLY and CDR2 FYNNEI. In nucleotides, the CDR3 is TGTGCCAGCAGTGACCGACGGAGTAGAGTTTACGAGCAGTACTTC. Its protein product is CASSDRRSRVYEQYF.

CDR3 region: CAEGIDSGANVLTF. Written as DNA, the CDR3 is TGTGCTGAGGGGATTGACTCTGGGGCCAACGTCCTGACTTTC. The chain combines TRBV30 with TRBJ2-6; the D gene could be TRBD1 or TRBD2 (5 bases each). This CDR3 is built from 14 residues. Germline loops: CDR1 GTSNPN, CDR2 SVGIG (reference sequence).

Worth noting for this clone: One end of the junction fails to match germline, which may point to a read error. Other DNA sequences of this sample code for an identical CDR3. The chain couples TRBV6-1 to TRBJ1-1; the match to TRBD1 covers 11 bases. The CDR3 totals 15 residues. Germline V CDR1 and CDR2: MNHNS, SASEGT. Here the CDR3 reads CASSAQGTGGTEAFF. The CDR3 region has the DNA TGTGCCAGTAGTGCACAAGGGACAGGGGGCACTGAAGCTTTCTTT.

V and J are TRBV27 and TRBJ2-3; 8 nucleotides align to TRBD1. CDR3 length: 16 residues. J was trimmed by 2 bases and V by 7 bases; bases with no gene match: 11. From germline, CDR1 is MNHEY and CDR2 SMNVEV (reference sequence). CDR3 sequence reads: CASTESWDRLTDTQYF. Written as DNA, the CDR3 is TGTGCCAGCACTGAATCCTGGGACAGGCTCACAGATACGCAGTATTTT.

The DNA of the CDR3 is TGTGCCTGGAGTGTTGGCTTGGGGCCCACCTACGAGCAGTACTTC. It is translated as CAWSVGLGPTYEQYF. The chain combines TRBV30 with TRBJ2-7; perhaps TRBD1 as D (5 bases). Germline assignment: CDR1 GTSNPN and CDR2 SVGIG (reference sequence). This CDR3 comprises 15 residues. V was pared by 0 bases and J by 2 bases, with 14 bases between.

The chain is built from TRBV30 and TRBJ2-7; D not resolved. The CDR3 length is 12 residues. Trimming took 3 bases from V and 3 from J, leaving 9 bases between them. Germline V lookup: CDR1 GTSNPN, CDR2 SVGIG (reference sequence). The DNA for the CDR3 is TGTGCCTGGAGACTCTTGAGCTACGAGCAGTACTTC. Translation: CAWRLLSYEQYF.

V is TRBV18 and J is TRBJ1-5; 7 bases are a match to TRBD1. This CDR3 has 15 amino acids. V gave up 3 bases and J gave up 0 bases; unmatched junction bases: 2. Per the germline V gene, CDR1 is KGHSH and CDR2 is LQKENI. The CDR3 coding sequence is TGTGCCAGCTCACCCCAGGGGGGTAGCAATCAGCCCCAGCATTTT. This sequence encodes CASSPQGGSNQPQHF.

This chain links TRBV11-2 with TRBJ1-1; 8 bases agree with TRBD1. Trimming removed 5 bases from V and 1 base from J; junction bases left unmatched: 6. Germline V CDR1 and CDR2: SGHAT, FQNNGV. This CDR3 has 15 amino acids. The CDR3 protein is CASSPGGQANTEAFF. The CDR3 region has the DNA TGTGCCAGCAGCCCCGGGGGACAGGCGAACACTGAAGCTTTCTTT.

The V gene is TRBV5-6, the J gene TRBJ2-4; TRBD1 aligns across 10 bases. V dropped 0 bases and J dropped 4; count of bases not matched to a gene: 10. The length of the CDR3 is 18 residues. The germline gives CDR1 SGHDT, CDR2 YYEEEE. This CDR3 is CASSLGGGQGVVKNIQYF. Written as DNA, the CDR3 is TGTGCCAGCAGCTTGGGTGGAGGACAGGGGGTTGTAAAAAACATTCAGTACTTC.

The DNA of the CDR3 is TGTGCCAGCAGCCAACAGGGGGCGCGGGGCTACACCTTC. Translation: CASSQQGARGYTF. V usage is TRBV5-6 and J usage is TRBJ1-2; TRBD1 matches 9 bases. CDR1 is SGHDT, CDR2 YYEEEE, per germline. The ends lost 4 bases at V and 8 bases at J; junction bases unmatched: 6. This CDR3 has 13 residues.

The J gene is TRBJ2-1, the V gene TRBV6-6; 8 nucleotides line up with TRBD1. The CDR3 covers 15 residues. Losses at the gene ends were 5 bases for V and 4 bases for J; bases not matched to a gene: 7. Germline loops: CDR1 MNHNY, CDR2 SVGAGI (reference sequence). In nucleotides, the CDR3 is TGTGCCAGCAGTGACCAGGGGGCGGTTTACAATGAGCAGTTCTTC. This sequence encodes CASSDQGAVYNEQFF.

CDR3 protein: CASSSYQGLSTEAFF. The CDR3 region has the DNA TGTGCCAGCAGCTCATACCAGGGGTTGAGCACTGAAGCTTTCTTT. V gene TRBV5-6 combines with J gene TRBJ1-1, with D perhaps matching TRBD1 (6 bases). CDR1 is SGHDT, CDR2 YYEEEE, per germline. V lost 3 bases, J lost 4 bases, and 16 bases lay in between. The CDR3 covers 15 residues.

This clone was seen only once. The chain couples TRBV6-1 to TRBJ2-3; 9 bases map to TRBD2. V was pared by 6 bases and J by 2 bases, with 3 bases of the junction left unmatched. Germline V gene lookup returns CDR1 MNHNS and CDR2 SASEGT. There are 14 residues in the CDR3. This chain's CDR3 is CASRTSGNTDTQYF. The CDR3 bases are TGTGCCAGCAGGACTAGCGGAAACACAGATACGCAGTATTTT.